The next 5 T cell receptor beta chains were all read from a single sample in a study of blood T cell repertoires in COVID-19. Method: immunoSEQ multiplex PCR; TCRdb's copy keeps in-frame clones and lacks some. The sample comprises roughly 700,000 clones, around 90% of which are singletons, and more than 0.25% rests with the top ten. The specimen was peripheral blood. The receptors come from a woman aged 18-29 years with acute or convalescent COVID-19.

The chain recombines TRBV9 with TRBJ1-2; 9 bases fit TRBD1. The trim removed 3 bases at V and 8 bases at J, leaving 5 bases unmatched. The CDR3 loop spans 13 amino acids. Germline-derived CDR1 and CDR2 are SGDLS and YYNGEE. The CDR3 DNA reads as TGTGCCAGCAGCGCGGCCGGGACAGGGGGCTACACCTTC. Encoded protein: CASSAAGTGGYTF.

The rearrangement joins TRBV24-1 to TRBJ1-3; D unclear. Germline lookup yields CDR1 KGHDR and CDR2 SFDVKD. With 5 bases removed from V and 0 bases from J, the gap between germline ends came to 10 bases. The CDR3 extends over 15 amino acids. The CDR3 sequence is CATSGGQNSGNTIYF. The CDR3 DNA reads TGTGCCACCAGTGGAGGGCAGAACTCTGGAAACACCATATATTTT.

The chain is built from TRBV15 and TRBJ2-7; weak D call: TRBD2 (6 bases). CDR1 and CDR2 (germline): LNHNV, YYDKDF (reference sequence). The CDR3 loop spans 14 amino acids. Deletions cut 0 bases from V and 6 bases from J, with 12 bases between. For the CDR3, the DNA is TGTGCCACCAGCAGAGACCAAATGGGACTCGAGCAGTACTTC. As protein: CATSRDQMGLEQYF.

This chain uses TRBV4-1 with TRBJ2-2; 8 nucleotides line up with TRBD1. Germline V lookup: CDR1 MGHRA, CDR2 YSYEKL. The junction had 4 bases not matched to a gene; V was cut back by 3 bases and J by 7 bases. There are 14 residues in the CDR3. The DNA of the CDR3 is TGCGCCAGCAGCCATAACAGGGGGGTCGGGGAGCTGTTTTTT. Translation gives CASSHNRGVGELFF.

The rearrangement uses TRBV2 and TRBJ1-2; 8 nucleotides match TRBD1. There are 19 residues in the CDR3. V was clipped by 3 bases and J by 0 bases; unmatched bases: 15. Germline V CDR1 and CDR2: SNHLY, FYNNEI. Here the CDR3 DNA reads TGTGCCAGCAGTGAGGGGCTGGCGCGGACAGGGAGAACTAACTATGGCTACACCTTC. Protein product: CASSEGLARTGRTNYGYTF.